The 22 T cell receptor beta chains below come from one sample, sequenced in a study of blood T cell repertoires in COVID-19. Using immunoSEQ multiplex PCR, the repertoire was profiled, and TCRdb retains in-frame clones only, with some absent. Here the sample spans over 150,000 clones, roughly 84% being singletons. Sample: peripheral blood. The source of these receptors is a woman aged 55-69 years with COVID-19, enrolled during active disease.

This chain links TRBV14 with TRBJ1-1, with D possibly TRBD1 on 5 matching bases. The V gene lost 0 bases and the J gene lost 4 bases, with 12 bases spanning the gap. The length of the CDR3 is 15 residues. Germline V gene lookup returns CDR1 SGHDN and CDR2 FVKESK. CDR3: CASSQDRGGGTEAFF. The CDR3, as DNA: TGTGCCAGCAGCCAAGATCGGGGGGGAGGCACTGAAGCTTTCTTT.

This clone was found a few times. The genes are TRBV18 and TRBJ2-1, with a weak D call TRBD1 (5 bases). Trimming pared 3 bases from V and 7 bases from J, leaving 13 bases between. The CDR3 is made up of 14 amino acids. Germline V gene lookup returns CDR1 KGHSH and CDR2 LQKENI. The CDR3: CASSPARDGNEQFF. DNA of the CDR3: TGTGCCAGCTCACCGGCCAGGGATGGGAATGAGCAGTTCTTC.

The DNA of the CDR3 is TGTGCCAGCAGTTACTCGAGCAGGGAAGCTTTCTTT. Translated: CASSYSSREAFF. The V gene is TRBV6-2 or TRBV6-3, the J gene TRBJ1-1, with no clear D. Germline V gives CDR1 MNHEY, CDR2 SVGEGT. The CDR3 covers 12 residues. V lost 0 bases and J lost 8, with 7 bases in between.

The chain has TRBV14 and TRBJ2-7, with a tentative D call TRBD1 (5 bases). The germline gives CDR1 SGHDN, CDR2 FVKESK. CDR3 length equals 14 residues. Trimming took 1 base from V and 3 from J, leaving 10 bases between them. The CDR3 nucleotides are TGTGCCAGCAGCCAAGGGGGCGGATTCTACGAGCAGTACGTC. Protein product: CASSQGGGFYEQYV.

The gene calls are TRBV18 and TRBJ2-7; 8 bases are shared with TRBD1. V shed 1 base and J 3 bases; nucleotides not matched to a gene: 8. Germline V lookup: CDR1 KGHSH, CDR2 LQKENI. This CDR3 has 16 amino acids. CDR3 bases: TGTGCCAGCTCACCACTTAGGACAGGGAGTAGCTACGAGCAGTACTTC. This encodes CASSPLRTGSSYEQYF.

The gene calls are TRBV9 and TRBJ1-4, with a weak D call TRBD1 (6 bases). The V and J ends lost 0 bases and 2 bases respectively, with 14 bases between them. The CDR3 totals 17 residues. Germline V gene data show CDR1 as SGDLS and CDR2 as YYNGEE. The CDR3 sequence: CASSVGGGQGTNEKLFF. The CDR3 bases are TGTGCCAGCAGCGTAGGAGGCGGCCAGGGGACTAATGAAAAACTGTTTTTT.

V and J are TRBV5-1 and TRBJ2-7; TRBD1 might be the D (6 bases). Germline V gene sequence: CDR1 SGHRS, CDR2 YFSETQ. The CDR3 length is 14 residues. V was pared by 0 bases and J by 3 bases, with 10 bases between. The CDR3 nucleotides read TGCGCCAGCAGCTTGGGGGCAGGGGACTACGAGCAGTACGTC. Translated, it gives CASSLGAGDYEQYV.

V gene TRBV3-1 (or the pseudogene TRBV3-2) combines with J gene TRBJ2-7, with 8 bases matching TRBD1. V gave up 5 bases and J gave up 7 bases; unmatched junction bases: 13. CDR1 is LGHDT and CDR2 is YNNKEL in the germline V gene (reference sequence). This CDR3 spans 15 amino acids. Written as DNA, the CDR3 is TGTGCCAGCAGCTGGTTGACAGGGGATTTGGAAGAGCAGTACTTC. Translation gives CASSWLTGDLEEQYF.

The chain carries TRBV7-6 and TRBJ2-2, with D perhaps matching TRBD2 (5 bases). Trimming took 5 bases from V and 4 from J, leaving 14 bases between them. CDR1 is SGHVS and CDR2 is FNYEAQ in the germline V gene. This CDR3 contains 15 residues. CDR3 coding DNA: TGTGCCAGCAGCCGAGGGTTTAGAGGCACCGGGGAGCTGTTTTTT. Its protein product is CASSRGFRGTGELFF.

At least ten counts were recorded for this clone. This rearrangement joins TRBV5-1 to TRBJ2-2; 8 positions agree with TRBD2. Germline V lookup: CDR1 SGHRS, CDR2 YFSETQ. The trim removed 2 bases at V and 5 bases at J, leaving 8 bases unmatched. This CDR3 is built from 16 residues. The CDR3 DNA sequence: TGCGCCAGCAGCTTTGATAGCGGGGTCGGTACCGGGGAGCTGTTTTTT. As protein: CASSFDSGVGTGELFF.

V and J are TRBV5-1 and TRBJ1-3; D gene uncertain. The CDR3 runs to 15 residues. Germline assignment: CDR1 SGHRS and CDR2 YFSETQ. The V gene lost 2 bases and the J gene lost 2 bases, with 11 bases spanning the gap. The CDR3 sequence is CASSFTSQAGNTIYF. CDR3 in DNA: TGCGCCAGCAGCTTTACTAGCCAGGCTGGAAACACCATATATTTT.

The chain employs TRBV6-4 and TRBJ2-7; tentatively, D is TRBD2 (6 bases). The CDR3 sequence is 15 residues long. V was shortened by 6 bases and J by 0 bases, with 15 bases between the two germline ends. CDR1 is MRHNA and CDR2 is SNTAGT in the germline V gene. The CDR3 spells CASSRLGGLSYEQYF. The CDR3 DNA follows: TGTGCCAGCAGCCGACTGGGGGGTCTCTCCTACGAGCAGTACTTC.

This clone has more than one count but fewer than ten. Here the CDR3 reads CASSPFGTSGREDIQYF. The CDR3 DNA reads TGTGCCAGCTCACCATTCGGGACTAGCGGGAGGGAGGACATTCAGTACTTC. The chain combines TRBV18 with TRBJ2-4; 16 bases are shared with TRBD2. Germline V gene lookup returns CDR1 KGHSH and CDR2 LQKENI. The CDR3 is 17 amino acids. V shed 2 bases and J 8 bases; nucleotides not matched to a gene: 6.

This clone turned up a few times. The chain couples TRBV10-2 to TRBJ1-1; the D is unclear. The CDR3 runs 18 residues. Trimming removed 6 bases at V and 0 bases at J, with 23 bases between. Germline V gives CDR1 WSHSY, CDR2 SAAADI. CDR3 DNA sequence: TGCGCCAGCAGGCTGTTAACAGCGGACGTAGGCATGAACACTGAAGCTTTCTTT. This gives the protein CASRLLTADVGMNTEAFF.

The chain links TRBV7-2 to TRBJ2-3; TRBD2 might be the D (5 bases). Trimming took off 5 bases at V and 6 bases at J, with 27 bases between the two ends. CDR1 SGHTA and CDR2 FQGNSA come from the germline V gene. The CDR3 contains 18 residues. In nucleotides, the CDR3 is TGTGCCAGCAGCCGCACACCTCTCAGCGGTATGATTACGGATACGCAGTATTTT. This encodes CASSRTPLSGMITDTQYF.

The chain carries TRBV24-1 and TRBJ2-5; TRBD1 is a possible D gene (6 bases). With 3 bases removed from V and 5 bases from J, the gap between germline ends came to 21 bases. The V gene's germline CDR1 is KGHDR and CDR2 SFDVKD. The CDR3 consists of 17 residues. The CDR3 DNA is TGTGCCACCAGTGATCCCGTAGGGCAGGGGCTGGGGGAGACCCAGTACTTC. It is translated as CATSDPVGQGLGETQYF.

The chain has TRBV7-9 and TRBJ1-4; tentatively, D is TRBD1 (5 bases). Trimming shortened V by 1 base and J by 4 bases, and 7 bases separated the two germline ends. From germline, CDR1 is SEHNR and CDR2 FQNEAQ (reference sequence). The length of the CDR3 is 14 residues. CDR3: CASSLGGGNEKLFF. The CDR3 DNA sequence: TGTGCCAGCAGCTTAGGGGGCGGTAATGAAAAACTGTTTTTT. Full variable domain (missing parts from reference TRBV7-9 and TRBJ1-4): DTGVSQNPRHKITKRGQNVTFRCDPISEHNRLYWYRQTLGQGPEFLTYFQNEAQLEKSRLLSDRFSAERPKGSFSTLEIQRTEQGDSAMYLCASSLGGGNEKLFFGSGTQLSVL.

The rearrangement joins TRBV3-1 (or the pseudogene TRBV3-2) to TRBJ1-6, with D unresolved. V was trimmed by 0 bases and J by 0 bases, leaving 12 bases between them. The CDR3 runs 18 residues. Germline CDR1 LGHDT, CDR2 YNNKEL (reference sequence). The CDR3 loop reads CASSQDSGYGSYNSPLHF. For the CDR3, the DNA is TGTGCCAGCAGCCAAGATTCAGGATACGGCTCCTATAATTCACCCCTCCACTTT.

The rearrangement uses TRBV27 and TRBJ1-5, with D possibly matching TRBD1 (5 bases). The length of the CDR3 is 18 residues. V dropped 1 base and J dropped 0 bases, with 16 bases sitting between them. The germline gives CDR1 MNHEY, CDR2 SMNVEV (reference sequence). The CDR3 here is CASSLFLAQGDSNQPQHF. CDR3 nucleotides: TGTGCCAGCAGTTTATTCCTGGCGCAAGGGGATAGCAATCAGCCCCAGCATTTT.

Here the CDR3 DNA reads TGCAGCGGGTGGATAGCCAACACCGGGGAGCTGTTTTTT. Encoded protein: CSGWIANTGELFF. The chain couples TRBV29-1 to TRBJ2-2; no definite D call. The CDR3 length is 13 residues. V lost 7 bases and J 2 bases, leaving 11 bases between the germline ends. CDR1 is SQVTM, CDR2 ANQGSEA, per germline.

V is TRBV21-1 and J is TRBJ1-1; the D call of TRBD1 is as the table states it, not checked on the DNA. TRBV21-1 is designated a pseudogene. The CDR3 runs 15 residues. This CDR3 is CASSNTDRSATEAFF. The CDR3 region has the DNA TGTGCCAGCAGCAATACGGACAGGTCGGCGACTGAAGCTTTCTTT.

The chain joins TRBV7-9 to TRBJ2-3, with TRBD1 matching 12 bases. V was pared by 6 bases and J by 4 bases, with 5 bases of the junction left unmatched. The CDR3 is 15 residues long. Germline loops: CDR1 SEHNR, CDR2 FQNEAQ (reference sequence). The CDR3 sequence: CASSPGTGGPDTQYF. Written as DNA, the CDR3 is TGTGCCAGCAGTCCAGGGACAGGGGGCCCAGATACGCAGTATTTT.